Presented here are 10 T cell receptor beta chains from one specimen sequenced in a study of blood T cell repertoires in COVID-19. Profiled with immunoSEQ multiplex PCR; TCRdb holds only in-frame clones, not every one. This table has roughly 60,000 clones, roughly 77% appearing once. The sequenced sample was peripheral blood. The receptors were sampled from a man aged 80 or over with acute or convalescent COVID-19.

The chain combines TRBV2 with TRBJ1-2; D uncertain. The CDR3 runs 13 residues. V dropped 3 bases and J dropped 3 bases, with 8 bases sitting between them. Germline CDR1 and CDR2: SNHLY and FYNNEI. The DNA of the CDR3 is TGTGCCAGCAGTGACGGGAGACACTATGGCTACACCTTC. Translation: CASSDGRHYGYTF.

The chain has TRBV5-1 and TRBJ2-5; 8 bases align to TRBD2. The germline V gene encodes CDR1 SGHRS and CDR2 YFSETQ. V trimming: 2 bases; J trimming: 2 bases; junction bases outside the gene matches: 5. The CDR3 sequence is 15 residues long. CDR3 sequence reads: CASSFKGLDQETQYF. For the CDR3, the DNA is TGCGCCAGCAGCTTCAAGGGACTAGATCAAGAGACCCAGTACTTC.

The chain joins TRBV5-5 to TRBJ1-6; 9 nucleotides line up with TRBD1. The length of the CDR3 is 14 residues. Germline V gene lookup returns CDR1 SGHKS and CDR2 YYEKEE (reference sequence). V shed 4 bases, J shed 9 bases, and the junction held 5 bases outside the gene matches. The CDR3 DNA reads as TGTGCCAGCAGCCAAGGGACAGGGAGTTCACCCCTCCACTTT. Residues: CASSQGTGSSPLHF. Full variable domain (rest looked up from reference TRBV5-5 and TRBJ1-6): DAGVTQSPTHLIKTRGQQVTLRCSPISGHKSVSWYQQVLGQGPQFIFQYYEKEERGRGNFPDRFSARQFPNYSSELNVNALLLGDSALYLCASSQGTGSSPLHFGNGTRLTVT.

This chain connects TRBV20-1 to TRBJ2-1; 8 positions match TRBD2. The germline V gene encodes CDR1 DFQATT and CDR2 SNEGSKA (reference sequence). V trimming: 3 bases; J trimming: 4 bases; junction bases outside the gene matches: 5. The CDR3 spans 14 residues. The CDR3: CSASRAGGYNEQFF. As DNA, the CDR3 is TGCAGTGCTAGTAGGGCGGGGGGATACAATGAGCAGTTCTTC.

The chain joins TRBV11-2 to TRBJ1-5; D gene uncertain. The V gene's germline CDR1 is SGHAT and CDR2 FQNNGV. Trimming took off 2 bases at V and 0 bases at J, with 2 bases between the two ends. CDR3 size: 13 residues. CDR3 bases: TGTGCCAGCAGCTTATATAGCAATCAGCCCCAGCATTTT. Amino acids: CASSLYSNQPQHF.

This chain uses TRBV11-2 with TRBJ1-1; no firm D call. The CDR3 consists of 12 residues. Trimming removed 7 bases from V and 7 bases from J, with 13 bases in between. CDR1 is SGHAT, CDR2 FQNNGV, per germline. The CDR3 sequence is CASNPSSLEAFF. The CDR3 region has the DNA TGTGCCAGCAATCCATCGAGTCTTGAAGCTTTCTTT.

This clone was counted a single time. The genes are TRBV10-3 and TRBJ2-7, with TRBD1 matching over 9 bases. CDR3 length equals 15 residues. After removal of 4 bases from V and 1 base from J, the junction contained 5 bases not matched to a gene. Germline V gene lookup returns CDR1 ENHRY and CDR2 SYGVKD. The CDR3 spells CAISVTGTGSYEQYF. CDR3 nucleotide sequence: TGTGCCATCAGTGTTACCGGGACAGGGTCCTACGAGCAGTACTTC.

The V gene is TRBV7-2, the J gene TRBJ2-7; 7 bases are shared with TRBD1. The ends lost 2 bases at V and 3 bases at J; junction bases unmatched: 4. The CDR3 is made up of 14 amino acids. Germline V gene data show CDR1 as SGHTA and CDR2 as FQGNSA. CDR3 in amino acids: CASSLRQGGYEQYF. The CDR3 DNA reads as TGTGCCAGCAGCTTAAGACAGGGCGGCTACGAGCAGTACTTC.

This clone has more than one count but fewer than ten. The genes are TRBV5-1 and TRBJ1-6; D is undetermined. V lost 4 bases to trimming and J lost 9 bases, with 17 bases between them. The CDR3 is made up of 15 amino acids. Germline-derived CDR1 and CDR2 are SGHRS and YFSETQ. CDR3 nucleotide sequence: TGCGCCAGCAGCCCGCTGGGGAGAGGCGCTTCACCCCTCCACTTT. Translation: CASSPLGRGASPLHF.

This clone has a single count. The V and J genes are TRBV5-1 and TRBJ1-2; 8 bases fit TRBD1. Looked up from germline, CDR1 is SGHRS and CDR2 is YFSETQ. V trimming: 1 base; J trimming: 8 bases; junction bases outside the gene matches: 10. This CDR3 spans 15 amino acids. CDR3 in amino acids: CASSLNTGQGPGYTF. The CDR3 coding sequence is TGCGCCAGCAGCTTGAATACTGGACAGGGTCCGGGCTACACCTTC.